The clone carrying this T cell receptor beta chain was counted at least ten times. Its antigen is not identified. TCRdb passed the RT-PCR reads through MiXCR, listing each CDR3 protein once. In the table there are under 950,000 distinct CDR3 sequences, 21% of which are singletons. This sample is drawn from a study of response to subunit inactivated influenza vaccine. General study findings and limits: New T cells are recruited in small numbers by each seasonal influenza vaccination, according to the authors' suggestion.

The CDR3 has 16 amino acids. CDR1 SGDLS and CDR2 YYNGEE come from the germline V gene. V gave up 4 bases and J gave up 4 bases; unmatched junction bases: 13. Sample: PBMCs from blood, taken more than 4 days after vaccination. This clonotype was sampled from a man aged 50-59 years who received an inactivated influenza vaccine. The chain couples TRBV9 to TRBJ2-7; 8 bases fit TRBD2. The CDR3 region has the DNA TGTGCCAGCAGCTCAGGAGGCGGGACTAGTATTTACGAGCAGTACTTC. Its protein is CASSSGGGTSIYEQYF.